The clone carrying this T cell receptor (beta chain) has only one observation. Its antigen is as yet unknown. Random hexamers were used to reverse transcribe an amount of roughly 0.45 to 1 ug RNA. Multiplex PCR with immunoSEQ amplified the TCR beta CDR3 across 54 Vbeta and 13 Jbeta. TCRdb independently ran MiXCR on the immunoSEQ multiplex PCR reads; one entry per CDR3 protein. The sample lists fewer than 150,000 distinct CDR3 sequences, approximately 90% seen once, with under 0.25% in the top ten. Negative isolation yielded the CD8+ and CD4+ T cells, while FACS enriched the TEMRA cells. The data are from a study of CD8 T cells in Susac syndrome. J gave up 4 bases and V 5 bases, and 11 bases lay outside the gene matches. Germline CDR1 SGHRS, CDR2 YFSETQ. The CDR3 covers 15 residues. Study observations and caveats: Acknowledgment was made by the study that its TCR sequencing and HLA analysis involved a relatively small number of individuals.

Sequencing was carried out using CD8+ T cells from PBMCs. This rearrangement joins TRBV5-1 to TRBJ2-7; 8 nucleotides match TRBD2. This receptor was taken from a human donor with multiple sclerosis. The CDR3 sequence: CASSALAEGEYEQYF. The CDR3 bases are TGCGCCAGCAGTGCACTAGCGGAGGGGGAGTACGAGCAGTACTTC.